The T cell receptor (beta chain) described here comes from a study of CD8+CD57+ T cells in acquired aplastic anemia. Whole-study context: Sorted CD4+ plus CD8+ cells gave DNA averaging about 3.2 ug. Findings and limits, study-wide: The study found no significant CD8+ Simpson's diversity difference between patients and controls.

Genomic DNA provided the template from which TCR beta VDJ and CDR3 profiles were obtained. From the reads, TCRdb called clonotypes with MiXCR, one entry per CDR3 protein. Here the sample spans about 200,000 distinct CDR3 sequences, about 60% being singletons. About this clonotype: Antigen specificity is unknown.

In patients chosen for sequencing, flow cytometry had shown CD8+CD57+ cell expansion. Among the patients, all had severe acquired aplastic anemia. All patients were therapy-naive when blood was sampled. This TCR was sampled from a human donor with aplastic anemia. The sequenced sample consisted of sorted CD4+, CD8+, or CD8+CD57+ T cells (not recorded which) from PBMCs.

In DNA form, the CDR3 reads TGTGCCAGCAGCTTAGGGACCCTCGGCACAGATACGCAGTATTTT. As protein: CASSLGTLGTDTQYF. The rearrangement links TRBV7-8 to TRBJ2-3; no reliable D call. V was trimmed by 1 base and J by 1 base, leaving 9 bases between them. From germline, CDR1 is SGHVS and CDR2 FQNEAQ. The CDR3 is made up of 15 amino acids.